The present entry profiles one T cell receptor (beta chain) with its context. Antigen specificity is unknown. CD8 cells classed as naive were CD45RO-negative and positively selected for CCR7, excluding terminally differentiated effector memory CD45RA+ cells. Per germline, CDR1 LNHNV and CDR2 YYDKDF (reference sequence). V was clipped by 6 bases and J by 2 bases; unmatched bases: 7. The CDR3 extends over 14 amino acids. This sample was included in a study of shared clonotypes between healthy human individuals. Regarding the study as a whole: About 5% of naive CD4 clonotypes were shared across several donors.

The assay used deep level. In the sorted-subset replicate PCRs, 150 to 200 ng DNA, tens of thousands of T cell genomes, was used. Generated by immunoSEQ multiplex PCR, the TCRdb table keeps only in-frame clones and is missing some. Of some 2.1 million clones in the sample, 93% were seen once. This receptor was taken from a man younger than 35 in good health. Some clones in this sample may be carry-over from other donors' samples. The chain has TRBV15 and TRBJ2-7, with 7 bases that match TRBD2. Sequencing used naive CD8+ T cells from PBMCs. The CDR3 nucleotides are TGTGCCACCAGGCCTACTAGCGAGACCTACGAGCAGTACTTC. It specifies CATRPTSETYEQYF.